A selection of T cell receptor beta chains follows, all from one sample in a study of blood T cell repertoires in COVID-19. The table came from immunoSEQ multiplex PCR; TCRdb's copy has only in-frame clones and leaves some out. The sample shows over 150,000 clones, about 86% of them seen only once. The sequencing input was peripheral blood. The receptors here all came from a man aged 50 to 60 with active or convalescent COVID-19. CDR3s include the opening cysteine and the closing phenylalanine or tryptophan. Each record gives: V gene, J gene, clone size, D gene, CDR3 protein, CDR3 DNA. A D gene is named only where the DNA matches it firmly. Not every row has a clone size; where given, it reads once, few, many or a size class.

V gene: TRBV5-1; J gene: TRBJ2-1; clone size: -; D gene: TRBD2; CDR3 protein: CASSFGTSTPGTYNEQFF; CDR3 DNA: TGCGCCAGCAGCTTCGGGACTAGCACCCCAGGTACCTACAATGAGCAGTTCTTC
V gene: TRBV6-5; J gene: TRBJ1-2; clone size: -; D gene: -; CDR3 protein: CASSYSRDSNYGYTF; CDR3 DNA: TGTGCCAGCAGTTATAGTAGAGATTCTAACTATGGCTACACCTTC
V gene: TRBV6-5; J gene: TRBJ2-7; clone size: once; D gene: TRBD1; CDR3 protein: CASRSTGQGKEQYF; CDR3 DNA: TGTGCCAGCAGATCCACCGGACAGGGTAAAGAGCAGTACTTC
V gene: TRBV28; J gene: TRBJ1-6; clone size: -; D gene: TRBD1; CDR3 protein: CASRPLPDRGNSPLHF; CDR3 DNA: TGTGCCAGCAGACCTCTCCCCGACAGGGGCAATTCACCCCTCCACTTT
V gene: TRBV18; J gene: TRBJ2-2; clone size: few; D gene: -; CDR3 protein: CASSPLRGSSSVGELFF; CDR3 DNA: TGTGCCAGCTCACCCCTCAGGGGTTCTTCGTCAGTCGGGGAGCTGTTTTTT
V gene: TRBV27; J gene: TRBJ2-7; clone size: -; D gene: -; CDR3 protein: CASSFGGLAEQYF; CDR3 DNA: TGTGCCAGCAGTTTTGGAGGGTTGGCCGAGCAGTACTTC
V gene: TRBV5-1; J gene: TRBJ2-7; clone size: -; D gene: TRBD1; CDR3 protein: CASSLAGTGVYEQYF; CDR3 DNA: TGCGCCAGCAGCTTGGCAGGGACAGGGGTCTACGAGCAGTACTTC
V gene: TRBV7-2; J gene: TRBJ2-1; clone size: -; D gene: TRBD2; CDR3 protein: CASSLASSGRYNEQFF; CDR3 DNA: TGTGCCAGCAGCTTAGCTTCTAGCGGGAGATACAATGAGCAGTTCTTC
V gene: TRBV6-5; J gene: TRBJ1-2; clone size: -; D gene: TRBD1; CDR3 protein: CASSYQGVSNYGYTF; CDR3 DNA: TGTGCCAGCAGTTATCAGGGGGTATCTAACTATGGCTACACCTTC
V gene: TRBV18; J gene: TRBJ1-1; clone size: -; D gene: -; CDR3 protein: CASSPSQGLNTEAFF; CDR3 DNA: TGTGCCAGCTCACCAAGTCAGGGCCTGAACACTGAAGCTTTCTTT
V gene: TRBV24-1; J gene: TRBJ2-5; clone size: -; D gene: TRBD2; CDR3 protein: CATSPAGGLETQYF; CDR3 DNA: TGTGCCACCAGTCCCGCGGGAGGGCTAGAGACCCAGTACTTC
V gene: TRBV4-2; J gene: TRBJ2-1; clone size: -; D gene: TRBD2; CDR3 protein: CASSQDRGGLSEQFF; CDR3 DNA: TGTGCCAGCAGCCAAGATCGGGGGGGCCTTAGTGAGCAGTTCTTC
V gene: TRBV6-2/TRBV6-3; J gene: TRBJ2-5; clone size: -; D gene: TRBD1; CDR3 protein: CASSSSGTGGGETQYF; CDR3 DNA: TGTGCCAGCAGTTCCTCCGGGACAGGGGGCGGAGAGACCCAGTACTTC
V gene: TRBV6-5; J gene: TRBJ2-5; clone size: -; D gene: TRBD1; CDR3 protein: CASSYGGQIPGETQYF; CDR3 DNA: TGTGCCAGCAGTTACGGGGGACAGATCCCGGGGGAGACCCAGTACTTC
V gene: TRBV9; J gene: TRBJ2-3; clone size: few; D gene: TRBD1; CDR3 protein: CASSGTQGMGSTDTQYF; CDR3 DNA: TGTGCCAGCAGCGGGACACAGGGGATGGGGAGCACAGATACGCAGTATTTT
V gene: TRBV6-5; J gene: TRBJ2-1; clone size: -; D gene: -; CDR3 protein: CASSSRNEQFF; CDR3 DNA: TGTGCCAGCAGTTCTAGGAATGAGCAGTTCTTC
V gene: TRBV28; J gene: TRBJ1-2; clone size: once; D gene: TRBD1; CDR3 protein: CASSLMTGNYGYTF; CDR3 DNA: TGTGCCAGCAGTCTAATGACAGGGAACTATGGCTACACCTTC
V gene: TRBV19; J gene: TRBJ2-2; clone size: -; D gene: -; CDR3 protein: CASSTQYTGELFF; CDR3 DNA: TGTGCCAGTAGTACCCAATACACCGGGGAGCTGTTTTTT
V gene: TRBV7-2; J gene: TRBJ2-7; clone size: once; D gene: -; CDR3 protein: CASSLQQGFPYEQYF; CDR3 DNA: TGTGCCAGCAGCTTACAACAGGGTTTTCCCTACGAGCAGTACTTC
V gene: TRBV5-1; J gene: TRBJ2-1; clone size: -; D gene: TRBD1; CDR3 protein: CASSMGQANEQFF; CDR3 DNA: TGCGCCAGCAGCATGGGACAGGCCAATGAGCAGTTCTTC
V gene: TRBV15; J gene: TRBJ2-2; clone size: -; D gene: -; CDR3 protein: CATSNRDTGELFF; CDR3 DNA: TGTGCCACCAGCAATCGGGATACCGGGGAGCTGTTTTTT
V gene: TRBV7-6; J gene: TRBJ2-1; clone size: few; D gene: TRBD1; CDR3 protein: CASSLPGQGYNEQFF; CDR3 DNA: TGTGCCAGCAGCCTTCCGGGACAGGGATACAATGAGCAGTTCTTC
V gene: TRBV4-1; J gene: TRBJ2-5; clone size: -; D gene: TRBD2; CDR3 protein: CASSQHGTSGGGETQYF; CDR3 DNA: TGCGCCAGCAGCCAACATGGGACTAGCGGGGGAGGGGAGACCCAGTACTTC
V gene: TRBV15; J gene: TRBJ1-2; clone size: -; D gene: -; CDR3 protein: CATSRDTAGYGYTF; CDR3 DNA: TGTGCCACCAGCAGGGACACCGCTGGGTATGGCTACACCTTC
V gene: TRBV6-5; J gene: TRBJ1-1; clone size: -; D gene: -; CDR3 protein: CASSKQGNTEAFF; CDR3 DNA: TGTGCCAGCAGTAAACAGGGGAACACTGAAGCTTTCTTT
V gene: TRBV6-2/TRBV6-3; J gene: TRBJ2-3; clone size: once; D gene: -; CDR3 protein: CASSYGGLEVKTQYF; CDR3 DNA: TGTGCCAGCAGTTACGGGGGACTTGAGGTGAAGACGCAGTATTTT
V gene: TRBV20-1; J gene: TRBJ2-1; clone size: -; D gene: -; CDR3 protein: CSARDSPGQFF; CDR3 DNA: TGCAGTGCTAGAGATTCCCCGGGGCAGTTCTTC
V gene: TRBV7-2; J gene: TRBJ1-1; clone size: -; D gene: TRBD1; CDR3 protein: CASSFGGQGSAEAFF; CDR3 DNA: TGTGCCAGCAGCTTCGGGGGACAGGGGAGCGCTGAAGCTTTCTTT
V gene: TRBV11-2; J gene: TRBJ2-3; clone size: few; D gene: -; CDR3 protein: CASSAIKGGVSTDTQYF; CDR3 DNA: TGTGCCAGCAGCGCGATTAAGGGGGGGGTTAGCACAGATACGCAGTATTTT
V gene: TRBV11-2; J gene: TRBJ2-3; clone size: -; D gene: TRBD2; CDR3 protein: CASSLGLAGRDTQYF; CDR3 DNA: TGTGCCAGCAGCTTAGGACTAGCGGGGCGAGATACGCAGTATTTT
V gene: TRBV5-6; J gene: TRBJ2-7; clone size: -; D gene: TRBD1; CDR3 protein: CASSLALGQGSLEQYF; CDR3 DNA: TGTGCCAGCAGCTTGGCCCTGGGACAGGGTTCCCTCGAGCAGTACTTC
V gene: TRBV30; J gene: TRBJ2-2; clone size: -; D gene: TRBD1; CDR3 protein: CAWREPGQGDTGELFF; CDR3 DNA: TGTGCCTGGAGGGAGCCGGGACAGGGTGACACCGGGGAGCTGTTTTTT
V gene: TRBV2; J gene: TRBJ1-2; clone size: -; D gene: TRBD1; CDR3 protein: CASSEALGQGIGGYTF; CDR3 DNA: TGTGCCAGCAGTGAAGCATTGGGACAGGGGATCGGGGGCTACACCTTC
V gene: TRBV3-1/TRBV3-2; J gene: TRBJ2-7; clone size: -; D gene: TRBD1; CDR3 protein: CASSPGTGHYEQYF; CDR3 DNA: TGTGCCAGCAGCCCAGGGACAGGCCACTACGAGCAGTACTTC
V gene: TRBV7-2; J gene: TRBJ2-3; clone size: -; D gene: -; CDR3 protein: CASSRRRLEVGDTQYF; CDR3 DNA: TGTGCCAGCAGCCGCCGCCGACTAGAGGTCGGAGATACGCAGTATTTT
V gene: TRBV12-3/TRBV12-4; J gene: TRBJ1-2; clone size: once; D gene: -; CDR3 protein: CAQTASNYGYTF; CDR3 DNA: TGTGCCCAAACAGCTTCTAACTATGGCTACACCTTC
V gene: TRBV10-1; J gene: TRBJ2-5; clone size: -; D gene: TRBD2; CDR3 protein: CASSERLAGQETQYF; CDR3 DNA: TGCGCCAGCAGTGAGCGACTAGCGGGACAAGAGACCCAGTACTTC
V gene: TRBV6-6; J gene: TRBJ2-4; clone size: -; D gene: TRBD2; CDR3 protein: CASSLGLAGFYIQYF; CDR3 DNA: TGTGCCAGCAGTTTGGGACTAGCGGGATTTTACATTCAGTACTTC
V gene: TRBV5-1; J gene: TRBJ2-2; clone size: -; D gene: -; CDR3 protein: CASSSGILTGELFF; CDR3 DNA: TGCGCCAGCAGCTCCGGGATACTCACCGGGGAGCTGTTTTTT
V gene: TRBV7-9; J gene: TRBJ2-3; clone size: -; D gene: TRBD2; CDR3 protein: CASSFFLADTDTQYF; CDR3 DNA: TGTGCCAGCAGCTTCTTCCTAGCGGACACAGATACGCAGTATTTT
V gene: TRBV7-9; J gene: TRBJ1-2; clone size: -; D gene: TRBD1; CDR3 protein: CASSFQGAAGYTF; CDR3 DNA: TGTGCCAGCAGCTTTCAGGGGGCGGCTGGCTACACCTTC
V gene: TRBV5-1; J gene: TRBJ2-5; clone size: once; D gene: -; CDR3 protein: CASSLGGSETQYF; CDR3 DNA: TGCGCCAGCAGCTTGGGCGGGTCAGAGACCCAGTACTTC
V gene: TRBV9; J gene: TRBJ2-7; clone size: -; D gene: -; CDR3 protein: CASSVVGHDEQYF; CDR3 DNA: TGTGCCAGCAGCGTAGTTGGACATGACGAGCAGTACTTC
V gene: TRBV29-1; J gene: TRBJ2-3; clone size: -; D gene: TRBD2; CDR3 protein: CSAGLAIYADTQYF; CDR3 DNA: TGCAGCGCAGGACTAGCCATTTATGCAGATACGCAGTATTTT
V gene: TRBV5-4; J gene: TRBJ1-1; clone size: -; D gene: -; CDR3 protein: CASSLEGLAGAEAFF; CDR3 DNA: TGTGCCAGCAGCTTGGAAGGTTTGGCGGGGGCTGAAGCTTTCTTT
V gene: TRBV27; J gene: TRBJ2-7; clone size: once; D gene: -; CDR3 protein: CASSSRTRSEEHEQYF; CDR3 DNA: TGTGCCAGCAGTTCCCGGACACGTTCCGAAGAGCACGAGCAGTACTTC
V gene: TRBV3-1/TRBV3-2; J gene: TRBJ2-5; clone size: -; D gene: TRBD2; CDR3 protein: CASSQDGRGGQETQYF; CDR3 DNA: TGTGCCAGCAGCCAAGATGGGCGGGGGGGCCAGGAGACCCAGTACTTC
V gene: TRBV7-3; J gene: TRBJ2-2; clone size: -; D gene: TRBD2; CDR3 protein: CASSSLADPNTGELFF; CDR3 DNA: TGTGCCAGCAGCTCTCTAGCGGACCCGAACACCGGGGAGCTGTTTTTT
V gene: TRBV5-1; J gene: TRBJ2-3; clone size: -; D gene: TRBD2; CDR3 protein: CASRNSGRAPIADTQYF; CDR3 DNA: TGCGCCAGCCGAAATAGCGGGAGGGCCCCCATCGCAGATACGCAGTATTTT
V gene: TRBV6-6; J gene: TRBJ2-1; clone size: -; D gene: -; CDR3 protein: CASSPQGINEQFF; CDR3 DNA: TGTGCCAGCAGTCCACAGGGAATTAATGAGCAGTTCTTC
V gene: TRBV30; J gene: TRBJ1-2; clone size: -; D gene: TRBD1; CDR3 protein: CAWSIGPGGYGYTF; CDR3 DNA: TGTGCCTGGAGTATCGGTCCAGGGGGATATGGCTACACCTTC
V gene: TRBV6-1; J gene: TRBJ1-5; clone size: few; D gene: TRBD1; CDR3 protein: CASRGQGTNQPQHF; CDR3 DNA: TGTGCCAGCAGGGGACAGGGGACCAATCAGCCCCAGCATTTT
V gene: TRBV19; J gene: TRBJ1-3; clone size: -; D gene: TRBD1; CDR3 protein: CASRLLQGARGNTIYF; CDR3 DNA: TGTGCCAGTAGACTCCTACAGGGGGCGCGCGGAAACACCATATATTTT
V gene: TRBV6-4; J gene: TRBJ1-4; clone size: -; D gene: -; CDR3 protein: CAIKGGGVEKLFF; CDR3 DNA: TGTGCCATTAAGGGGGGGGGAGTCGAAAAACTGTTTTTT
V gene: TRBV6-2/TRBV6-3; J gene: TRBJ2-7; clone size: few; D gene: -; CDR3 protein: CASSSQAYEQYF; CDR3 DNA: TGTGCCAGCAGTTCCCAGGCCTACGAGCAGTACTTC
V gene: TRBV6-1; J gene: TRBJ1-6; clone size: -; D gene: TRBD1; CDR3 protein: CASSEGDREYNSPLHF; CDR3 DNA: TGTGCCAGCAGTGAAGGGGACAGGGAGTATAATTCACCCCTCCACTTT
V gene: TRBV6-5; J gene: TRBJ1-2; clone size: -; D gene: -; CDR3 protein: CASSYSQEVDGYTF; CDR3 DNA: TGTGCCAGCAGTTACTCCCAAGAGGTGGATGGCTACACCTTC
V gene: TRBV7-2; J gene: TRBJ2-7; clone size: -; D gene: -; CDR3 protein: CASSSRLASSYEQYF; CDR3 DNA: TGTGCCAGCAGCTCACGGCTAGCGAGCTCCTACGAGCAGTACTTC
V gene: TRBV6-5; J gene: TRBJ2-7; clone size: -; D gene: -; CDR3 protein: CASRDPERYEQYF; CDR3 DNA: TGTGCCAGCAGGGACCCCGAGCGGTACGAGCAGTACTTC
V gene: TRBV19; J gene: TRBJ1-1; clone size: -; D gene: -; CDR3 protein: CASSTSGHMNTEAFF; CDR3 DNA: TGTGCCAGTAGTACTTCGGGACACATGAACACTGAAGCTTTCTTT